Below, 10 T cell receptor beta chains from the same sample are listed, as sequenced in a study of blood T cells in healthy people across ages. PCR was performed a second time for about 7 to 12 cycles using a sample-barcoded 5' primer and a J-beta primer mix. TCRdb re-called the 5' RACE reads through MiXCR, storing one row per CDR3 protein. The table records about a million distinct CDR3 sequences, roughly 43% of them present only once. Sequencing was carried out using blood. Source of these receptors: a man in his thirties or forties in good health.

The CDR3 DNA reads as TGTGCCAGCAGGAAGGGACAGCTCTACGAAAAACTGTTTTTT. It yields the protein CASRKGQLYEKLFF. The rearrangement joins TRBV6-6 to TRBJ1-4; 7 nucleotides agree with TRBD1. The germline CDR1 and CDR2 sequences are MNHNY and SVGAGI (reference sequence). V was pared by 6 bases and J by 8 bases, with 9 bases of the junction left unmatched. The CDR3 sequence is 14 residues long.

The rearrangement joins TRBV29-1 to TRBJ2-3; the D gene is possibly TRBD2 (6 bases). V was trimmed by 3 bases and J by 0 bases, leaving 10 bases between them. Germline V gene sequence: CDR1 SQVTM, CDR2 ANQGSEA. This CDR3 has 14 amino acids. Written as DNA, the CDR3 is TGCAGCGTTGAGATTAGCGGTAGCACAGATACGCAGTATTTT. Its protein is CSVEISGSTDTQYF.

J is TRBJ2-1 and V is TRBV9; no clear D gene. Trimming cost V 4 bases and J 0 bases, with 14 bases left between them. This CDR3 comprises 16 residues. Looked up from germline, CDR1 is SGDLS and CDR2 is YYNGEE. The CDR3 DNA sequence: TGTGCCAGCAGCCCCCCCCATATTGGCTCCTACAATGAGCAGTTCTTC. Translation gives CASSPPHIGSYNEQFF. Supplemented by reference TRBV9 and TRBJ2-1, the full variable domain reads DSGVTQTPKHLITATGQRVTLRCSPRSGDLSVYWYQQSLDQGLQFLIQYYNGEERAKGNILERFSAQQFPDLHSELNLSSLELGDSALYFCASSPPHIGSYNEQFFGPGTRLTVL.

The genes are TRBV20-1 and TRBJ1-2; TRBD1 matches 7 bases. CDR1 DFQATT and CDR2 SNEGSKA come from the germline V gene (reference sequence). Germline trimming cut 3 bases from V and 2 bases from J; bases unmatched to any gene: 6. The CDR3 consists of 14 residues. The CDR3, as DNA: TGCAGTGCTAGCTTGGAGGGGGCAAACTATGGCTACACCTTC. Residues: CSASLEGANYGYTF.

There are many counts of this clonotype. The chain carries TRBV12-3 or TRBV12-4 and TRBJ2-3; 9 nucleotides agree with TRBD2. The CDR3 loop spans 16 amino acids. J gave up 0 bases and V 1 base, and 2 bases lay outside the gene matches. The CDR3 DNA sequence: TGTGCCAGCAGTTTAGATCTAGCGGGGAGCACAGATACGCAGTATTTT. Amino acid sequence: CASSLDLAGSTDTQYF.

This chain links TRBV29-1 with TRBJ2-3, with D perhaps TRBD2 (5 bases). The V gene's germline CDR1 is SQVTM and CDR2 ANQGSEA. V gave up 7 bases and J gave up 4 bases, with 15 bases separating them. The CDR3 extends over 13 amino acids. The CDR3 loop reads CSGGEGMPDTQYF. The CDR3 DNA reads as TGCAGCGGTGGTGAGGGTATGCCAGATACGCAGTATTTT.

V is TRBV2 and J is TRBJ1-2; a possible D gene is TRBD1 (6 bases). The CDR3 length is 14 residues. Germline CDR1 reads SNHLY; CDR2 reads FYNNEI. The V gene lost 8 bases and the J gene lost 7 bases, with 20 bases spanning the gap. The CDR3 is CASGRSDRHRGYTF. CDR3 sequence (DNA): TGTGCCAGCGGAAGGTCAGACAGGCATCGTGGCTACACCTTC.

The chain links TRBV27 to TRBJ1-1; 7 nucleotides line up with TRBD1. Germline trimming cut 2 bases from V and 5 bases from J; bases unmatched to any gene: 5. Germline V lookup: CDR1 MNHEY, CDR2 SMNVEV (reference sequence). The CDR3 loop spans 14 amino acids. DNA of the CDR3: TGTGCCAGCAGTTTAGAGGGGGCGCTTACTGAAGCTTTCTTT. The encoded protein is CASSLEGALTEAFF.

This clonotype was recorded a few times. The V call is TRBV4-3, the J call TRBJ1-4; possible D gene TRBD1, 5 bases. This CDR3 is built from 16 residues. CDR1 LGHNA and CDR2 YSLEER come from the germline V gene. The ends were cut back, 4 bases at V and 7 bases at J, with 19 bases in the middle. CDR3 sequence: CASSPDSGTASEKLFF. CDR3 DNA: TGCGCCAGCAGCCCAGACTCCGGGACGGCAAGTGAAAAACTGTTTTTT.

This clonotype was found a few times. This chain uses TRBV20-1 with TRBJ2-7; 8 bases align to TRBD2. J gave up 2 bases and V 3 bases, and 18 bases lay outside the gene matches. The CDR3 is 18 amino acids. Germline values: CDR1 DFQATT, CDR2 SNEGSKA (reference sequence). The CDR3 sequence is CSASQFGGGNTSTYEQYF. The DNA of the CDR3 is TGCAGTGCTAGTCAGTTTGGCGGGGGGAACACCTCTACCTACGAGCAGTACTTC.